This TCR beta chain emerged from a study of shared clonotypes between healthy human individuals. The CDR3 is 15 amino acids. V lost 0 bases, J lost 2 bases, and 10 bases lay in between. Per the germline V gene, CDR1 is SGHDT and CDR2 is YYEEEE. This table comes from immunoSEQ multiplex PCR, and its TCRdb copy is limited to in-frame clones, with some not included. The table shows 2 million to 2.5 million clones, with 90% to 97% occurring only once. The TCR comes from a man aged 18 to 30 in good health. This chain uses TRBV5-6 with TRBJ2-3; D gene uncertain. Material: naive CD4+ T cells sorted from blood. Subset noted: CD45RA+ positively selected. The CDR3 DNA is TGTGCCAGCAGCTTGGCTCCCGTTTTCACAGATACGCAGTATTTT. This encodes CASSLAPVFTDTQYF.